The present TCR beta chain was sequenced within a study of STAT5B mutations in CD4+ large granular lymphocyte leukemia. This clone occurred a few times. CDR3 length: 13 residues. Germline CDR1 is SQVTM and CDR2 is ANQGSEA. Between the trimmed V and J ends, which lost 7 bases and 1 base, there was a span of 13 bases. This table comes from immunoSEQ multiplex PCR, and its TCRdb copy is limited to in-frame clones, with some not included. This table has about 30,000 clones, around 70% appearing once. The chain combines TRBV29-1 with TRBJ1-1, with D perhaps matching TRBD1 (5 bases). This sequence originates from a human donor in good health. Sequenced input: CD4+ T cells from blood buffy coats. The CDR3 region is CSAGWDPNTEAFF. CDR3 nucleotide sequence: TGCAGCGCCGGGTGGGACCCGAACACTGAAGCTTTCTTT.